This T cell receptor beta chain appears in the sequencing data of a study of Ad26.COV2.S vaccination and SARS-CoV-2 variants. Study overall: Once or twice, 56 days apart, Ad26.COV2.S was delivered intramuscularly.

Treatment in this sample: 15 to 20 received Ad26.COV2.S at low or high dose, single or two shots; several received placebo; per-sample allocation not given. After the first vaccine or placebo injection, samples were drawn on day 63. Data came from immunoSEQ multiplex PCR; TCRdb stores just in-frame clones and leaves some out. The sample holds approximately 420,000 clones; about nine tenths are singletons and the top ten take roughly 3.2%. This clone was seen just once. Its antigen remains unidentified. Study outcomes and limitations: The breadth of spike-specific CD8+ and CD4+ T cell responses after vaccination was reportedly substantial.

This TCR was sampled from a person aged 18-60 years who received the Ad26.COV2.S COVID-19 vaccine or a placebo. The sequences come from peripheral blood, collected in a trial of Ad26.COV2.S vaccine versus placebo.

DNA of the CDR3: TGTGCCAGCAGCCTCGCAGGGGCGGTCATAGGATTTGAAAAACTGTTTTTT. This sequence encodes CASSLAGAVIGFEKLFF. The chain employs TRBV11-2 and TRBJ1-4; possible D gene TRBD1, 6 bases. Looked up from germline, CDR1 is SGHAT and CDR2 is FQNNGV. Trimming cost V 5 bases and J 7 bases, with 23 bases left between them. The CDR3 is made up of 17 amino acids.